Following are 5 T cell receptor beta chains from one sample sequenced in a study of shared clonotypes between healthy human individuals (dated by TCRdb to 2020 to 2021). Receptor libraries were prepared by the immunoSEQ multiplex PCR assay. TCRdb obtained this table from immuneACCESS and retained in-frame rearrangements with V and J assigned. These tables miss some clones; where compared with another copy, unresolved V genes account for less than half of the shortfall, and the remainder is unexplained. This sample holds a few million clones; 80% to 95% were observed only once. The ten most abundant clones make up approximately 0.4% of the sample. The sample taken for sequencing was naive CD4+ T cells from PBMCs. The sample's cell subset or site label, decoded: CD45RA+ positively selected. Receptors originate from a man between 18 and 35 years old in good health. Some clones in this sample may be carry-over from other donors' samples.

This clone was counted once. This chain links TRBV2 with TRBJ2-5; 7 bases fit TRBD1. The CDR3 runs to 14 residues. Germline V gene lookup returns CDR1 SNHLY and CDR2 FYNNEI. V was pared by 7 bases and J by 2 bases, with 7 bases of the junction left unmatched. For the CDR3, the DNA is TGTGCCAGCAAGCAGGACAGGCTTCAAGAGACCCAGTACTTC. Translated: CASKQDRLQETQYF.

This chain links TRBV28 with TRBJ2-2; TRBD2 agrees at 8 bases. V shed 7 bases, J shed 6 bases, and the junction held 13 bases outside the gene matches. Germline V gives CDR1 MDHEN, CDR2 SYDVKM. The CDR3 totals 16 residues. CDR3 loop: CASTSYGSGKAGELFF. The DNA for the CDR3 is TGTGCCAGCACCTCTTACGGTAGCGGGAAAGCCGGGGAGCTGTTTTTT. Full variable domain (outside the CDR3, taken from reference TRBV28 and TRBJ2-2): DVKVTQSSRYLVKRTGEKVFLECVQDMDHENMFWYRQDPGLGLRLIYFSYDVKMKEKGDIPEGYSVSREKKERFSLILESASTNQTSMYLCASTSYGSGKAGELFFGEGSRLTVL.

The V call is TRBV9, the J call TRBJ1-4; possible D gene TRBD1, 6 bases. In germline, CDR1 is SGDLS, CDR2 YYNGEE. V was trimmed by 0 bases and J by 5 bases, leaving 11 bases between them. The CDR3 totals 15 residues. The CDR3 sequence: CASSVAGALNEKLFF. Written as DNA, the CDR3 is TGTGCCAGCAGCGTAGCGGGGGCCTTGAATGAAAAACTGTTTTTT.

The chain employs TRBV27 and TRBJ2-1; 9 bases align to TRBD2. Germline CDR1 and CDR2: MNHEY and SMNVEV (reference sequence). V lost 5 bases, J lost 5 bases, and 13 bases stayed unmatched. This CDR3 region has 17 residues. Here the CDR3 reads CASSPAGAGGKNNEQFF. The CDR3 nucleotides are TGTGCCAGCAGTCCGGCAGGTGCGGGAGGGAAGAACAATGAGCAGTTCTTC.

The chain couples TRBV5-1 to TRBJ2-3, with 10 bases lining up with TRBD1. The trim removed 1 base at V and 0 bases at J, leaving 2 bases unmatched. Germline V gene data show CDR1 as SGHRS and CDR2 as YFSETQ. CDR3 length equals 16 residues. CDR3: CASSLLGQGSTDTQYF. CDR3 sequence (DNA): TGCGCCAGCAGCTTGCTGGGACAGGGGAGCACAGATACGCAGTATTTT. Together with reference TRBV5-1 and TRBJ2-3, the CDR3 gives the full variable domain: KAGVTQTPRYLIKTRGQQVTLSCSPISGHRSVSWYQQTPGQGLQFLFEYFSETQRNKGNFPGRFSGRQFSNSRSEMNVSTLELGDSALYLCASSLLGQGSTDTQYFGPGTRLTVL.